The 29 T cell receptor beta chains below were found in one sample sequenced in a study of a mutant IDH1 vaccine in newly diagnosed glioma. The time point here: week 23, last vaccination. Every vaccine dose comprised 300 ug of mutant IDH1 20-mer peptide plus topical imiquimod. The antigens of these receptors remain unknown. TCRdb's table, derived via immunoSEQ multiplex PCR, lists solely in-frame clones and lacks some. The sample lists some 60,000 clones, around 87% occurring once. Sequenced material: PBMCs, taken from a glioma patient whose treatment included an IDH1 peptide vaccine. The receptors here all came from a man aged 35 to 55 with glioma.

The CDR3, as DNA: TGTGCCAGCAGCTTAGGGGACGGTACCTACGAGCAGTACTTC. It codes for CASSLGDGTYEQYF. The J gene is TRBJ2-7, the V gene TRBV7-9; D is tentatively TRBD1 or TRBD2 (5 bases each). Trimming took off 1 base at V and 2 bases at J, with 9 bases between the two ends. The length of the CDR3 is 14 residues. Germline loops: CDR1 SEHNR, CDR2 FQNEAQ (reference sequence).

The chain carries TRBV2 and TRBJ1-2, with D hard to call. Germline CDR1 SNHLY, CDR2 FYNNEI. The ends were cut back, 1 base at V and 0 bases at J, with 6 bases in the middle. This CDR3 has 14 residues. In nucleotides, the CDR3 is TGTGCCAGCAGTGAAGGGGTAGCTAACTATGGCTACACCTTC. Residues: CASSEGVANYGYTF.

This chain joins TRBV9 and TRBJ2-1; 8 bases are a match to TRBD1. The V gene's germline CDR1 is SGDLS and CDR2 YYNGEE. V shed 6 bases and J 4 bases; nucleotides not matched to a gene: 12. CDR3 length: 16 amino acids. This CDR3 reads CASTPLWTGKYNEQFF. DNA for the CDR3: TGTGCCAGCACTCCCTTATGGACAGGGAAATACAATGAGCAGTTCTTC.

The V call is TRBV19, the J call TRBJ2-5; 8 positions agree with TRBD1. V gave up 7 bases and J gave up 5 bases; unmatched junction bases: 15. The CDR3 covers 16 residues. CDR1 is LNHDA and CDR2 is SQIVND in the germline V gene (reference sequence). CDR3 protein: CASKDRGASRMETQYF. As DNA, the CDR3 is TGTGCCAGTAAAGACAGGGGCGCCAGCCGGATGGAGACCCAGTACTTC.

The chain uses TRBV6-6 and TRBJ1-2; D uncertain. Trimming left V 4 bases short and J 7 bases short, with 22 bases between. Germline assignment: CDR1 MNHNY and CDR2 SVGAGI (reference sequence). This CDR3 is built from 16 residues. The CDR3 bases are TGTGCCAGCAGTTCCCTCCGATTAGACAAGGAAAGTGGCTACACCTTC. Its protein is CASSSLRLDKESGYTF.

The J gene is TRBJ2-7, the V gene TRBV15; possibly TRBD1 for D (6 bases). With 3 bases removed from V and 2 bases from J, the gap between germline ends came to 20 bases. This CDR3 spans 17 amino acids. Per germline, CDR1 LNHNV and CDR2 YYDKDF (reference sequence). The CDR3 sequence is CATSREYREQTAYEQYF. CDR3 DNA sequence: TGTGCCACCAGCAGGGAATACAGGGAACAGACTGCCTACGAGCAGTACTTC.

This clone was recorded once. The chain employs TRBV18 and TRBJ1-1; D may be TRBD1 (5 bases). The CDR3 is 16 amino acids. V lost 0 bases, J lost 0 bases, and 11 bases lay in between. Germline values: CDR1 KGHSH, CDR2 LQKENI. The DNA for the CDR3 is TGTGCCAGCTCACCACCGATCGCAGGGTTGAACACTGAAGCTTTCTTT. Encoded protein: CASSPPIAGLNTEAFF. The complete variable domain, with remaining parts taken from reference TRBV18 and TRBJ1-1, reads NAGVMQNPRHLVRRRGQEARLRCSPMKGHSHVYWYRQLPEEGLKFMVYLQKENIIDESGMPKERFSAEFPKEGPSILRIQQVVRGDSAAYFCASSPPIAGLNTEAFFGQGTRLTVV.

The chain combines TRBV10-3 with TRBJ2-1; 12 nucleotides align to TRBD2. This CDR3 is built from 13 residues. In germline, CDR1 is ENHRY, CDR2 SYGVKD. V gave up 6 bases and J gave up 12 bases; unmatched junction bases: 6. CDR3 in amino acids: CAIRAPSGGGQFF. DNA for the CDR3: TGTGCCATCAGGGCGCCTAGCGGGGGGGGGCAGTTCTTC.

V gene TRBV5-6 combines with J gene TRBJ1-1; D remains ambiguous. Germline assignment: CDR1 SGHDT and CDR2 YYEEEE. The CDR3 totals 13 residues. V shed 3 bases and J shed 11 bases, with 17 bases lying between them. CDR3 sequence reads: CASSWDFGRGAFF. The CDR3 coding sequence is TGTGCCAGCAGCTGGGATTTTGGACGCGGCGCTTTCTTT.

This chain links TRBV28 with TRBJ2-4; TRBD2 is a possible D gene (6 bases). Deletions cut 6 bases from V and 4 bases from J, with 13 bases between. The CDR3 extends over 14 amino acids. Germline-derived CDR1 and CDR2 are MDHEN and SYDVKM. The DNA of the CDR3 is TGTGCCAGCAGACCCGGGGGAGGAAAAAACATTCAGTACTTC. This gives the protein CASRPGGGKNIQYF.

By share, this clone ranks as large. The rearrangement links TRBV27 to TRBJ1-2; D unresolved. Trimming stripped 6 bases from V and 6 bases from J, with 5 bases between. The CDR3 consists of 10 residues. Germline CDR1 is MNHEY and CDR2 is SMNVEV (reference sequence). Here the CDR3 DNA reads TGTGCCAGCAGGAAAGATGGCTACACCTTC. Its protein is CASRKDGYTF.

The rearrangement uses TRBV6-4 and TRBJ2-5; no clear D gene. Germline V lookup: CDR1 MRHNA, CDR2 SNTAGT. The V end was cut by 6 bases, the J end by 5 bases, with 16 bases between. The CDR3 runs to 14 residues. In DNA form, the CDR3 reads TGTGCCAGCAGCCCCAGCCTCGCGTCGGAGACCCAGTACTTC. Protein product: CASSPSLASETQYF.

With respect to this clone: Germline is not matched at one junction end, which may reflect a read error. The V call is TRBV7-2, the J call TRBJ2-1, with 7 bases matching TRBD1. Germline CDR1 is SGHTA and CDR2 is FQGNSA. The CDR3 consists of 14 residues. The CDR3 protein is CASTLDRVYNEQFF. The CDR3 DNA reads as TGTGCCAGCACCTTAGACAGGGTGTACAATGAGCAGTTCTTC.

This chain links TRBV5-8 with TRBJ2-4, with D unresolved. The CDR3 runs 14 residues. The V end was cut by 0 bases, the J end by 8 bases, with 12 bases between. Germline CDR1 and CDR2: SGHTS and YDEGEE. DNA of the CDR3: TGTGCCAGCAGCTTGGACCCGAAGGATGACATTCAGTACTTC. Translation gives CASSLDPKDDIQYF.

The chain combines TRBV11-1 with TRBJ1-2; 8 bases are shared with TRBD1. Trimming removed 2 bases from V and 3 bases from J; junction bases left unmatched: 2. The CDR3 is 14 amino acids. Germline-derived CDR1 and CDR2 are SGHAT and FQDESV (reference sequence). DNA of the CDR3: TGTGCCAGCAGCTTACGGACAGGGCACTATGGCTACACCTTC. Protein: CASSLRTGHYGYTF. The full variable domain, in which reference TRBV11-1 and TRBJ1-2 provide the parts outside the CDR3, is EAEVAQSPRYKITEKSQAVAFWCDPISGHATLYWYRQILGQGPELLVQFQDESVVDDSQLPKDRFSAERLKGVDSTLKIQPAELGDSAMYLCASSLRTGHYGYTFGSGTRLTVV.

The chain carries TRBV27 and TRBJ2-1; D gene uncertain. The CDR3 consists of 16 residues. With 5 bases removed from V and 8 bases from J, the gap between germline ends came to 22 bases. Germline CDR1 MNHEY, CDR2 SMNVEV (reference sequence). The CDR3 region is CASSPSGPAKAYEQFF. In DNA, the CDR3 is TGTGCCAGCAGTCCTTCCGGGCCCGCAAAAGCCTATGAGCAGTTCTTC.

This clone was seen once. This chain connects TRBV7-9 to TRBJ2-7, with D perhaps TRBD1 (7 bases). V lost 4 bases, J lost 3 bases, and 19 bases lay in between. Looked up from germline, CDR1 is SEHNR and CDR2 is FQNEAQ (reference sequence). The CDR3 covers 16 residues. This CDR3 is CASSSTSSGQSYEQYF. In nucleotides, the CDR3 is TGTGCCAGCAGCTCCACTAGCTCGGGACAGAGCTACGAGCAGTACTTC.

V gene TRBV27 combines with J gene TRBJ2-7; D is ambiguous. The CDR3 has 12 amino acids. The V end lost 6 bases, the J end lost 4 bases, and 10 bases lay between the germline ends. Germline V gene data show CDR1 as MNHEY and CDR2 as SMNVEV (reference sequence). CDR3 residues: CASSPAPYEQYF. CDR3 nucleotide sequence: TGTGCCAGCAGCCCGGCGCCGTACGAGCAGTACTTC.

The chain couples TRBV2 to TRBJ2-2; either TRBD1 or TRBD2 may fit D (5 bases each). V dropped 3 bases and J dropped 4 bases, with 15 bases sitting between them. Germline CDR1 and CDR2: SNHLY and FYNNEI. CDR3 length: 16 residues. The CDR3 coding sequence is TGTGCCAGCAGTGATTTGTCGGGGCGGGCCACCGGGGAGCTGTTTTTT. It encodes CASSDLSGRATGELFF. Full variable domain (outside the CDR3, taken from reference TRBV2 and TRBJ2-2): EPEVTQTPSHQVTQMGQEVILRCVPISNHLYFYWYRQILGQKVEFLVSFYNNEISEKSEIFDDQFSVERPDGSNFTLKIRSTKLEDSAMYFCASSDLSGRATGELFFGEGSRLTVL.

This clone was seen a single time. This chain connects TRBV4-3 to TRBJ2-7, with unresolved D. This CDR3 is built from 14 residues. V lost 3 bases to trimming and J lost 5 bases, with 14 bases between them. Germline lookup yields CDR1 LGHNA and CDR2 YSLEER. The CDR3 reads CASSQATRVDEQYF. CDR3 DNA: TGCGCCAGCAGCCAGGCGACACGGGTCGACGAGCAGTACTTC.

V gene TRBV27 combines with J gene TRBJ2-7, with a weak D call TRBD2 (5 bases). V dropped 7 bases and J dropped 2 bases, with 15 bases sitting between them. The CDR3 is made up of 14 amino acids. Germline lookup yields CDR1 MNHEY and CDR2 SMNVEV (reference sequence). CDR3 nucleotides: TGTGCCAGCAATGGTGAGGGAGAGCCCTACGAGCAGTACTTC. Encoded protein: CASNGEGEPYEQYF.

The chain combines TRBV6-6 with TRBJ2-1, with no clear D. CDR1 is MNHNY and CDR2 is SVGAGI in the germline V gene (reference sequence). V lost 4 bases and J lost 10, with 11 bases in between. The CDR3 runs 12 residues. The CDR3 region has the DNA TGTGCCAGCAGTTCGGGCCCCAGCGAGCAGTTCTTC. Protein product: CASSSGPSEQFF.

The chain employs TRBV18 and TRBJ2-3, with 7 bases fitting TRBD2. V dropped 8 bases and J dropped 2; count of bases not matched to a gene: 10. The CDR3 is 15 amino acids. CDR1 and CDR2 (germline): KGHSH, LQKENI. The CDR3 coding sequence is TGTGCCAGCCTACAACGGGGGGAAGTCACAGATACGCAGTATTTT. Amino acid sequence: CASLQRGEVTDTQYF.

This sequence joins TRBV25-1 and TRBJ2-1, with D perhaps matching TRBD2 (5 bases). Germline V gives CDR1 MGHDK, CDR2 SYGVNS. The CDR3 length is 15 residues. The V and J ends lost 1 base and 6 bases respectively, with 13 bases between them. The CDR3 sequence: CASSEWVGASNEQFF. CDR3 coding DNA: TGTGCCAGCAGTGAATGGGTGGGAGCAAGCAATGAGCAGTTCTTC.

This sequence joins TRBV6-6 and TRBJ2-7, with 7 nucleotides matching TRBD1. Unmatched junction bases numbered 6, after V lost 6 bases and J lost 1 base. Germline V gene lookup returns CDR1 MNHNY and CDR2 SVGAGI (reference sequence). This CDR3 is 14 amino acids long. DNA for the CDR3: TGTGCCAGCAGAACTCGGGACAGATCCTACGAGCAGTACTTC. Protein product: CASRTRDRSYEQYF.

The V gene is TRBV10-1, the J gene TRBJ2-7; TRBD1 matches at 9 bases. The junction had 6 bases not matched to a gene; V was cut back by 0 bases and J by 3 bases. Germline V gene sequence: CDR1 WNHNN, CDR2 SYGVQD (reference sequence). The CDR3 is 16 amino acids. CDR3 region: CASSESGQGTIYEQYF. As DNA, the CDR3 is TGCGCCAGCAGTGAGTCCGGACAGGGGACGATCTACGAGCAGTACTTC.

Only one count was recorded for this clone. V gene TRBV10-3 combines with J gene TRBJ2-1; D possibly matches TRBD1 or TRBD2 (5 bases each). Trimming stripped 5 bases from V and 7 bases from J, with 15 bases between. CDR3 size: 14 residues. Germline CDR1 and CDR2: ENHRY and SYGVKD. DNA of the CDR3: TGTGCCATCAGTCCGGGACGACTGACGAATGAGCAGTTCTTC. Amino acid sequence: CAISPGRLTNEQFF.

This clone has a single count. This chain connects TRBV10-3 to TRBJ1-6, with D uncertain. The CDR3 is made up of 15 amino acids. In germline, CDR1 is ENHRY, CDR2 SYGVKD. Deletions cut 1 base from V and 11 bases from J, with 15 bases between. The CDR3 coding sequence is TGTGCCATCAGTGAGTGGCCGTCCGGGAGTACACCCCTCCACTTT. It specifies CAISEWPSGSTPLHF.

This clone appeared a single time. The chain employs TRBV18 and TRBJ2-7; no firm D call. This CDR3 spans 15 amino acids. Looked up from germline, CDR1 is KGHSH and CDR2 is LQKENI. V lost 2 bases and J 2 bases, leaving 13 bases between the germline ends. CDR3 sequence: CASSPGLVVTYEQYF. In nucleotides, the CDR3 is TGTGCCAGCTCACCAGGGCTAGTGGTGACCTACGAGCAGTACTTC. Full variable domain (missing parts from reference TRBV18 and TRBJ2-7): NAGVMQNPRHLVRRRGQEARLRCSPMKGHSHVYWYRQLPEEGLKFMVYLQKENIIDESGMPKERFSAEFPKEGPSILRIQQVVRGDSAAYFCASSPGLVVTYEQYFGPGTRLTVT.